The 32 T cell receptor beta chains in this list originate from one sample, sequenced in a study of beta chain features in type 1 diabetes. The isolated RNA, all of it, was reverse transcribed, so expressed TCRB transcripts were what got sequenced. The assay was immunoSEQ multiplex PCR, and TCRdb's table has in-frame clones only and misses some. The repertoire has some 270,000 clones, about 8.5% of them found once; the top ten carry over 0.8%. Sequencing used central memory CD4+ T cells from blood. All receptors derive from a woman aged 18-30 years in good health.

The chain is built from TRBV18 and TRBJ1-2; maybe TRBD1 (5 bases). The CDR3 has 14 amino acids. Between the trimmed V and J ends, which lost 2 bases and 7 bases, there was a span of 14 bases. Germline CDR1 and CDR2: KGHSH and LQKENI. CDR3 sequence: CASSPERGAGGYTF. The CDR3 region has the DNA TGTGCCAGCTCACCAGAGAGGGGAGCAGGTGGCTACACCTTC.

V gene TRBV28 combines with J gene TRBJ1-6, with 9 bases aligning to TRBD1. The CDR3 contains 14 residues. Germline loops: CDR1 MDHEN, CDR2 SYDVKM. V gave up 2 bases and J gave up 9 bases; unmatched junction bases: 2. This CDR3 is CASSLTQGASPLHF. The CDR3 region has the DNA TGTGCCAGCAGTTTAACACAGGGGGCTTCACCCCTCCACTTT.

The V call is TRBV7-9, the J call TRBJ2-1, with unresolved D. Trimming took 5 bases from V and 0 from J, leaving 11 bases between them. This CDR3 comprises 15 residues. The germline CDR1 and CDR2 sequences are SEHNR and FQNEAQ (reference sequence). The CDR3 protein is CASSAGLGSYNEQFF. CDR3 DNA: TGTGCCAGCAGCGCCGGGCTCGGCTCCTACAATGAGCAGTTCTTC.

A few counts support this clone. V usage is TRBV27 and J usage is TRBJ2-1; TRBD2 is a possible D gene (6 bases). V lost 8 bases and J 0 bases, leaving 20 bases between the germline ends. The CDR3 sequence is 17 residues long. Germline assignment: CDR1 MNHEY and CDR2 SMNVEV (reference sequence). The CDR3 DNA follows: TGTGCCAGCTTTCCCCCGGAGGAGGGGTTCTCCTACAATGAGCAGTTCTTC. This translates into CASFPPEEGFSYNEQFF.

V usage is TRBV19 and J usage is TRBJ1-6, with D possibly TRBD1 on 5 matching bases. Germline values: CDR1 LNHDA, CDR2 SQIVND (reference sequence). V dropped 8 bases and J dropped 9 bases, with 14 bases sitting between them. The CDR3 sequence is 13 residues long. The CDR3 region is CASGGTGISPLHF. The CDR3 DNA follows: TGTGCCAGTGGGGGGACGGGGATTTCACCCCTCCACTTT.

The genes are TRBV21-1 and TRBJ2-1; TRBD2 reflects the table's D call only, with no check against the DNA. TRBV21-1 is a pseudogene segment. This CDR3 has 15 amino acids. Here the CDR3 DNA reads TGTGCCAGCAGACTTAGCGGGAGGCCCCACAATGAGCAGTTCTTC. Translating gives CASRLSGRPHNEQFF.

V gene TRBV19 combines with J gene TRBJ2-2, with D possibly being TRBD1 or TRBD2 (6 bases each). V was trimmed by 8 bases and J by 2 bases, leaving 18 bases between them. This CDR3 region has 16 residues. Germline CDR1 is LNHDA and CDR2 is SQIVND (reference sequence). The CDR3 here is CASLMIGGGNTGELFF. CDR3 nucleotide sequence: TGTGCCAGTCTAATGATCGGGGGCGGAAACACCGGGGAGCTGTTTTTT.

The V call is TRBV6-5, the J call TRBJ2-6, with 7 bases lining up with TRBD1. Germline V CDR1 and CDR2: MNHEY, SVGAGI. The CDR3 is 14 amino acids. J gave up 9 bases and V 4 bases, and 6 bases lay outside the gene matches. The CDR3 loop reads CASSFDRVVNVLTF. CDR3 bases: TGTGCCAGCAGTTTTGACAGGGTTGTCAACGTCCTGACTTTC.

This clone was seen at least ten times. The chain links TRBV14 to TRBJ2-3; TRBD1 aligns across 10 bases. This CDR3 comprises 16 residues. Losses at the gene ends were 8 bases for V and 6 bases for J; bases not matched to a gene: 14. From germline, CDR1 is SGHDN and CDR2 FVKESK. This CDR3 reads CASSRMGTGERDTQYF. For the CDR3, the DNA is TGTGCCAGCTCCCGAATGGGGACAGGGGAAAGGGATACGCAGTATTTT.

This clone was observed a few times. This chain connects TRBV11-2 to TRBJ2-7, with D perhaps TRBD2 (5 bases). The V and J ends lost 5 bases and 7 bases respectively, with 12 bases between them. Germline V gene lookup returns CDR1 SGHAT and CDR2 FQNNGV. The CDR3 is 12 amino acids. CDR3 amino acids: CASSNGMREQYF. As DNA, the CDR3 is TGTGCCAGCAGCAACGGGATGCGGGAGCAGTACTTC.

This clone was seen a handful of times. This chain links TRBV11-2 with TRBJ1-5; TRBD1 is a possible D gene (5 bases). The CDR3 covers 16 residues. V lost 0 bases and J 6 bases, leaving 15 bases between the germline ends. Germline-derived CDR1 and CDR2 are SGHAT and FQNNGV. CDR3 in amino acids: CASSLDGTGRSQPQHF. CDR3 DNA sequence: TGTGCCAGCAGCTTAGATGGGACGGGGCGCAGTCAGCCCCAGCATTTT.

The rearrangement joins TRBV28 to TRBJ1-3; no reliable D call. The CDR3 spans 14 residues. Trimming removed 5 bases at V and 0 bases at J, with 8 bases between. The germline V gene encodes CDR1 MDHEN and CDR2 SYDVKM. In DNA, the CDR3 is TGTGCCAGCAGTCCCGCGGGCTCTGGAAACACCATATATTTT. It is translated as CASSPAGSGNTIYF. The complete variable domain, with remaining parts taken from reference TRBV28 and TRBJ1-3, reads DVKVTQSSRYLVKRTGEKVFLECVQDMDHENMFWYRQDPGLGLRLIYFSYDVKMKEKGDIPEGYSVSREKKERFSLILESASTNQTSMYLCASSPAGSGNTIYFGEGSWLTVV.

This clone was picked up a small number of times. The V and J genes are TRBV7-7 and TRBJ2-5; unclear D gene. Germline CDR1 is SSHAT and CDR2 is FNYEAQ (reference sequence). This CDR3 region has 13 residues. V shed 1 base and J shed 13 bases, with 16 bases lying between them. This CDR3 reads CASSLVDQSNPYF. The CDR3 coding sequence is TGTGCCAGCAGCTTAGTCGACCAGTCGAATCCGTACTTC.

This clone was counted only a few times. The chain joins TRBV6-1 to TRBJ2-7; D is ambiguous. The V gene's germline CDR1 is MNHNS and CDR2 SASEGT. The CDR3 extends over 12 amino acids. V was clipped by 4 bases and J by 2 bases, with 6 bases between them. The CDR3 coding sequence is TGTGCCAGCAGTGTTGGTCCCTACGAGCAGTACGTC. This gives the protein CASSVGPYEQYV.

A few counts support this clone. J is TRBJ1-1 and V is TRBV6-4, with TRBD1 matching 9 bases. Germline CDR1 is MRHNA and CDR2 is SNTAGT. The CDR3 contains 13 residues. Germline trimming cut 5 bases from V and 7 bases from J; bases unmatched to any gene: 5. CDR3 sequence (DNA): TGTGCCAGCAGTTTAGCGGGACAGGGTGAAGCTTTCTTT. This sequence encodes CASSLAGQGEAFF.

This clone was found a few times. The J gene is TRBJ2-5, the V gene TRBV27; 8 bases agree with TRBD2. From germline, CDR1 is MNHEY and CDR2 SMNVEV (reference sequence). The CDR3 runs to 14 residues. The J segment lost 7 bases and the V segment lost 3 bases, leaving 7 bases of the junction unmatched. The chain's CDR3 is CASSFERGRGTQYF. CDR3 DNA sequence: TGTGCCAGCAGTTTTGAGCGGGGGAGGGGGACCCAGTACTTC.

This clone was observed a few times. The chain is built from TRBV6-6 and TRBJ2-7, with 7 bases that match TRBD1. Looked up from germline, CDR1 is MNHNY and CDR2 is SVGAGI (reference sequence). This CDR3 spans 15 amino acids. The J segment lost 1 base and the V segment lost 4 bases, leaving 7 bases of the junction unmatched. In DNA, the CDR3 is TGTGCCAGCAGTTCCCCGGGACAGATTTCCTACGAGCAGTACTTC. Translating it yields CASSSPGQISYEQYF.

This clone has ten or more counts. The rearrangement joins TRBV27 to TRBJ1-6; D gene unclear. In germline, CDR1 is MNHEY, CDR2 SMNVEV (reference sequence). This CDR3 comprises 13 residues. The V gene lost 2 bases and the J gene lost 10 bases, with 9 bases spanning the gap. The CDR3 DNA reads as TGTGCCAGCAGTTTACAAGCACGGTCACCCCTCCACTTT. Translating it yields CASSLQARSPLHF.

This clone was found a few times. J is TRBJ2-7 and V is TRBV6-6, with D uncertain. This CDR3 contains 12 residues. Trimming cost V 2 bases and J 5 bases, with 7 bases left between them. The germline V gene has CDR1 MNHNY and CDR2 SVGAGI (reference sequence). CDR3 loop: CASSYVSNEQYF. Written as DNA, the CDR3 is TGTGCCAGCAGTTACGTCTCGAACGAGCAGTACTTC.

This clone was detected only a few times. The V gene is TRBV7-3, the J gene TRBJ2-3, with 7 bases fitting TRBD1. With V trimmed by 7 bases and J by 2 bases, 9 bases remained unmatched. The V gene's germline CDR1 is SGHTA and CDR2 FQGTGA. This CDR3 region has 15 residues. CDR3 nucleotide sequence: TGTGCCAGCATCCTGAGGGGGCCCCCCACAGATACGCAGTATTTT. Its protein product is CASILRGPPTDTQYF. Full variable domain (rest looked up from reference TRBV7-3 and TRBJ2-3): GAGVSQTPSNKVTEKGKYVELRCDPISGHTALYWYRQSLGQGPEFLIYFQGTGAADDSGLPNDRFFAVRPEGSVSTLKIQRTERGDSAVYLCASILRGPPTDTQYFGPGTRLTVL.

This clone was seen ten or more times. The V gene is TRBV27, the J gene TRBJ2-2; possibly TRBD1 for D (6 bases). Trimming took 4 bases from V and 0 from J, leaving 9 bases between them. The germline CDR1 and CDR2 sequences are MNHEY and SMNVEV (reference sequence). The CDR3 totals 15 residues. CDR3 protein: CASSWDISNTGELFF. CDR3 DNA: TGTGCCAGCAGTTGGGACATCTCGAACACCGGGGAGCTGTTTTTT.

This clone was seen more than once but under ten times. The V call is TRBV5-6, the J call TRBJ1-2; no firm D call. The CDR3 is 14 amino acids. The germline V and J ends were trimmed by 0 bases and 2 bases, with 8 bases remaining between them. The germline gives CDR1 SGHDT, CDR2 YYEEEE. CDR3 in amino acids: CASSLGRGNYGYTF. The DNA of the CDR3 is TGTGCCAGCAGCTTGGGTCGCGGGAACTATGGCTACACCTTC.

This clone was seen more than once but under ten times. This chain connects TRBV7-3 to TRBJ1-1, with unresolved D. Per germline, CDR1 SGHTA and CDR2 FQGTGA. This CDR3 is 13 amino acids long. Trimming removed 2 bases from V and 4 bases from J, with 8 bases in between. For the CDR3, the DNA is TGTGCCAGCAGCTTATTCGAGGGCACTGAAGCTTTCTTT. Encoded protein: CASSLFEGTEAFF.

The chain uses TRBV2 and TRBJ2-2, with D perhaps given as TRBD1 or TRBD2 (5 bases each). There are 15 residues in the CDR3. Trimming removed 6 bases from V and 4 bases from J, with 15 bases in between. Germline V gives CDR1 SNHLY, CDR2 FYNNEI. The CDR3 sequence is CASSDKGTFTGELFF. CDR3 sequence (DNA): TGTGCCAGCAGCGATAAAGGGACGTTCACCGGGGAGCTGTTTTTT. Based on the CDR3 plus reference TRBV2 and TRBJ2-2, the full variable domain is EPEVTQTPSHQVTQMGQEVILRCVPISNHLYFYWYRQILGQKVEFLVSFYNNEISEKSEIFDDQFSVERPDGSNFTLKIRSTKLEDSAMYFCASSDKGTFTGELFFGEGSRLTVL.

The J gene is TRBJ2-3, the V gene TRBV10-3; TRBD2 might be the D (5 bases). V was trimmed by 2 bases and J by 2 bases, leaving 14 bases between them. CDR3 length equals 16 residues. The germline V gene encodes CDR1 ENHRY and CDR2 SYGVKD. In nucleotides, the CDR3 is TGTGCCATCAGTGAGCCGGGATCGACCCACACAGATACGCAGTATTTT. Translated, it gives CAISEPGSTHTDTQYF.

The sample holds a few counts of this clone. V and J are TRBV7-9 and TRBJ1-5; D is undetermined. Germline lookup yields CDR1 SEHNR and CDR2 FQNEAQ (reference sequence). Trimming left V 3 bases short and J 3 bases short, with 9 bases between. The CDR3 extends over 14 amino acids. The CDR3 nucleotides read TGTGCCAGCAGCTTTGACGGATACAATCAGCCCCAGCATTTT. Translated: CASSFDGYNQPQHF.

DNA of the CDR3: TGTGCCAGCGCCTCCTTTACCTACGAGCAGTACTTC. It encodes CASASFTYEQYF. The rearrangement links TRBV7-2 to TRBJ2-5; D gene uncertain. The J call may be wrong; the DNA end is better matched by TRBJ2-7. Germline assignment: CDR1 SGHTA and CDR2 FQGNSA. CDR3 size: 12 residues.

The rearrangement links TRBV4-3 to TRBJ2-3, with unresolved D. Germline assignment: CDR1 LGHNA and CDR2 YSLEER. This CDR3 spans 16 amino acids. V shed 4 bases and J shed 10 bases, with 24 bases lying between them. CDR3 loop: CASSPILTNRAPAQYF. The CDR3 DNA reads as TGCGCCAGCAGCCCAATTCTCACAAACCGGGCCCCCGCGCAGTATTTT.

The gene calls are TRBV6-5 and TRBJ2-7; 7 nucleotides match TRBD2. V lost 4 bases to trimming and J lost 3 bases; unmatched junction nucleotides: 9. The germline gives CDR1 MNHEY, CDR2 SVGAGI. The length of the CDR3 is 15 residues. Written as DNA, the CDR3 is TGTGCCAGCAGTTCCATGGCGGGAGTGGGCTACGAGCAGTACTTC. Translation: CASSSMAGVGYEQYF.

The V and J genes are TRBV28 and TRBJ1-1; no clear D gene. CDR1 is MDHEN and CDR2 is SYDVKM in the germline V gene. The CDR3 has 13 residues. V dropped 3 bases and J dropped 2 bases, with 7 bases sitting between them. CDR3 residues: CASSFQLNTEAFF. CDR3 coding DNA: TGTGCCAGCAGTTTCCAGCTTAACACTGAAGCTTTCTTT.

The chain employs TRBV6-4 and TRBJ2-3; D tentatively reads TRBD1 or TRBD2 (5 bases each). The germline V and J ends were trimmed by 6 bases and 2 bases, with 9 bases remaining between them. CDR3 size: 13 residues. Germline-derived CDR1 and CDR2 are MRHNA and SNTAGT. DNA for the CDR3: TGTGCCAGCAGCGGGACCCACACAGATACGCAGTATTTT. Its translation: CASSGTHTDTQYF.

The chain links TRBV28 to TRBJ1-3; D is possibly TRBD1 (5 bases). The CDR3 covers 13 residues. The germline V gene encodes CDR1 MDHEN and CDR2 SYDVKM. The germline V and J ends were trimmed by 8 bases and 6 bases, with 14 bases remaining between them. The CDR3 loop is CASFGTVVNTIYF. CDR3 coding DNA: TGTGCCAGCTTTGGGACGGTGGTAAACACCATATATTTT.